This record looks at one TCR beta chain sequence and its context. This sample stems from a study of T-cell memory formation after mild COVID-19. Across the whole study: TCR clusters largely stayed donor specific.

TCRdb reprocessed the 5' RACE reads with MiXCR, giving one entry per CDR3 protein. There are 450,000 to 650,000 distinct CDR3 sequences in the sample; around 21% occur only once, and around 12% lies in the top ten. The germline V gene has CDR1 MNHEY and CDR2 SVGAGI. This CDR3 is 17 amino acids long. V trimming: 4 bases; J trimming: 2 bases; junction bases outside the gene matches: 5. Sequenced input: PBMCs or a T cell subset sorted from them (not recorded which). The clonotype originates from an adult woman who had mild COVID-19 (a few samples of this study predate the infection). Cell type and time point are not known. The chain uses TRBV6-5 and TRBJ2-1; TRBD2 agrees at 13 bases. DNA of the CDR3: TGTGCCAGCAGTTCCGGACTAGCGGGAGTAGCCTACAATGAGCAGTTCTTC. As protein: CASSSGLAGVAYNEQFF.